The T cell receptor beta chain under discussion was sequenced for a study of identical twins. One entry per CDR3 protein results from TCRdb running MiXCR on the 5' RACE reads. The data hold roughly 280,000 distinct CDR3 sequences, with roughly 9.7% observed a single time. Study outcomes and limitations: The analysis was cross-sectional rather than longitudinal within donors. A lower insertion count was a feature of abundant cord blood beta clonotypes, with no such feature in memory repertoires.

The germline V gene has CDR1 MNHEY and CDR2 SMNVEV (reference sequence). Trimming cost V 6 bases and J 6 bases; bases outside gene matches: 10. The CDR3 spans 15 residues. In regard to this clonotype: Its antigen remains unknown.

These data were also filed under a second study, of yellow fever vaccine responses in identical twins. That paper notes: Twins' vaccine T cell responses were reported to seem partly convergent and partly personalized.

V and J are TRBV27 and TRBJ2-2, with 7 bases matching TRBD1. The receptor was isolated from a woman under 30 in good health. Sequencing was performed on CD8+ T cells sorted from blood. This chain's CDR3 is CASRPDREFAGELFF. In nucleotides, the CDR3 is TGTGCCAGCAGACCTGACAGGGAGTTCGCCGGGGAGCTGTTTTTT.